These 20 T cell receptor beta chains came from one sample sequenced in a study of T cells in Graves' hyperthyroidism and ophthalmopathy. Amplified TCR beta CDR3 regions came from RNA transcripts. A first-round RT-PCR of the TCR CDR3 used the HTBI primer set. TCRdb redid the calling of the multiplex PCR reads with MiXCR, one entry per CDR3 protein. The sample lists around 420,000 distinct CDR3 sequences; about 15% were seen once. Sample: blood. The receptors stem from a young woman with Graves' hyperthyroidism.

This clonotype was counted many times. This sequence joins TRBV11-2 and TRBJ2-7; perhaps TRBD2 as D (5 bases). The germline gives CDR1 SGHAT, CDR2 FQNNGV. The CDR3 length is 14 residues. The germline V and J ends were trimmed by 2 bases and 1 base, with 9 bases remaining between them. The CDR3 loop reads CASSLMRRSYEQYF. CDR3 DNA sequence: TGTGCCAGCAGCTTAATGAGGAGGTCCTACGAGCAGTACTTC.

This clonotype was counted many times. The V call is TRBV7-2, the J call TRBJ1-1, with 9 bases aligning to TRBD1. J was trimmed by 1 base and V by 1 base; bases with no gene match: 7. CDR3 length: 17 amino acids. From germline, CDR1 is SGHTA and CDR2 FQGNSA. CDR3 region: CASSLDYRGRWNTEAFF. Here the CDR3 DNA reads TGTGCCAGCAGCTTAGACTACAGGGGGCGATGGAACACTGAAGCTTTCTTT.

This clonotype appeared once. CDR3 coding DNA: TGTGCCAGCAGTGTAGGGGATGTCCTGGGTGGAAACACCATATATTTT. It specifies CASSVGDVLGGNTIYF. The genes are TRBV25-1 and TRBJ1-3, with TRBD1 as a possible D gene (5 bases). This CDR3 is 16 amino acids long. Trimming removed 4 bases from V and 3 bases from J, with 16 bases in between. Germline loops: CDR1 MGHDK, CDR2 SYGVNS.

The gene calls are TRBV7-2 and TRBJ2-3, with a tentative D call TRBD2 (7 bases). Germline V gives CDR1 SGHTA, CDR2 FQGNSA. This CDR3 has 14 residues. V was clipped by 5 bases and J by 6 bases, with 15 bases between them. The CDR3, as DNA: TGTGCCAGCAGCCCAGCGGGGACAAGTGATACGCAGTATTTT. Translating gives CASSPAGTSDTQYF.

The sample holds a few counts of this clonotype. V usage is TRBV6-6 and J usage is TRBJ1-5; no clear D. The CDR3 is 14 amino acids. Germline assignment: CDR1 MNHNY and CDR2 SVGAGI (reference sequence). V lost 0 bases, J lost 5 bases, and 8 bases lay in between. This CDR3 reads CASSYSKGYQPQHF. The CDR3 DNA sequence: TGTGCCAGCAGTTACTCGAAAGGGTATCAGCCCCAGCATTTT.

As regards this clonotype: Without the conserved terminal phenylalanine or tryptophan, this CDR3 likely stems from a read error. The chain has TRBV11-2 and TRBJ2-1; D is perhaps TRBD2 (5 bases). CDR3 length: 17 amino acids. Deletions cut 5 bases from V and 0 bases from J, with 17 bases between. CDR1 SGHAT and CDR2 FQNNGV come from the germline V gene. The CDR3, as DNA: TGTGCCAGCAGCCCCCCCGTGGTGGGGAGCTCCTACAATGAGCAGTTCTGC. The encoded protein is CASSPPVVGSSYNEQFC.

The rearrangement uses TRBV3-1 and TRBJ1-2; 9 nucleotides agree with TRBD1. The V and J ends lost 4 bases and 8 bases, in that order; junction bases with no gene match: 11. Germline CDR1 and CDR2: LGHDT and YNNKEL (reference sequence). The CDR3 covers 15 residues. CDR3 DNA sequence: TGTGCCAGCAGCCTCGGGGGACAGGGCGAAAAAGGCTACACCTTC. Encoded protein: CASSLGGQGEKGYTF.

The table lists this clonotype with many counts. This chain uses TRBV7-9 with TRBJ2-3; D is perhaps TRBD2 (5 bases). Germline CDR1 reads SEHNR; CDR2 reads FQNEAQ (reference sequence). V lost 0 bases and J 4 bases, leaving 17 bases between the germline ends. The CDR3 covers 17 residues. CDR3 amino acids: CASSLARRAGAADTQYF. For the CDR3, the DNA is TGTGCCAGCAGCTTAGCCCGACGAGCAGGAGCGGCAGATACGCAGTATTTT.

This clonotype was observed many times. The rearrangement joins TRBV28 to TRBJ2-7; D gene uncertain. Per germline, CDR1 MDHEN and CDR2 SYDVKM. The CDR3 covers 12 residues. Trimming cost V 6 bases and J 2 bases, with 8 bases left between them. CDR3 residues: CASRDGAYEQYF. The DNA for the CDR3 is TGTGCCAGCAGGGACGGAGCCTACGAGCAGTACTTC. Together with reference TRBV28 and TRBJ2-7, the CDR3 gives the full variable domain: DVKVTQSSRYLVKRTGEKVFLECVQDMDHENMFWYRQDPGLGLRLIYFSYDVKMKEKGDIPEGYSVSREKKERFSLILESASTNQTSMYLCASRDGAYEQYFGPGTRLTVT.

The chain links TRBV5-6 to TRBJ1-4; D unresolved. Trimming took 4 bases from V and 3 from J, leaving 13 bases between them. This CDR3 comprises 15 residues. Per germline, CDR1 SGHDT and CDR2 YYEEEE. Here the CDR3 DNA reads TGTGCCAGCAGCGTGGGGTGGCAGTCTAATGAAAAACTGTTTTTT. Encoded protein: CASSVGWQSNEKLFF.

This clonotype showed up many times. This chain joins TRBV6-1 and TRBJ1-1, with a possible D match to TRBD1 (5 bases). The ends were cut back, 5 bases at V and 1 base at J, with 11 bases in the middle. Germline V gene lookup returns CDR1 MNHNS and CDR2 SASEGT. The CDR3 loop spans 14 amino acids. The CDR3 DNA sequence: TGTGCCAGCAGTTACCTGGGACCGAACACTGAAGCTTTCTTT. This codes for CASSYLGPNTEAFF.

This clonotype was detected ten times or more. The chain carries TRBV12-3 or TRBV12-4 and TRBJ1-2; D is perhaps TRBD1 (5 bases). This CDR3 region has 15 residues. V was shortened by 6 bases and J by 0 bases, with 14 bases between the two germline ends. The CDR3 reads CASRLTGPANYGYTF. CDR3 DNA: TGTGCCAGCAGGTTAACAGGTCCAGCTAACTATGGCTACACCTTC.

This clonotype turned up a few times. The chain combines TRBV27 with TRBJ1-5; possibly TRBD1 for D (5 bases). V gave up 4 bases and J gave up 3 bases, with 10 bases separating them. The length of the CDR3 is 14 residues. CDR1 is MNHEY and CDR2 is SMNVEV in the germline V gene (reference sequence). For the CDR3, the DNA is TGTGCCAGCAGTTCCCGACAGCTCAATCAGCCCCAGCATTTT. Translated: CASSSRQLNQPQHF.

This clonotype has at least ten counts. The chain is built from TRBV12-3 or TRBV12-4 and TRBJ1-2; D gene ambiguous. The CDR3 totals 14 residues. The germline V and J ends were trimmed by 6 bases and 4 bases, with 15 bases remaining between them. CDR3: CASRGASRRYGYTF. For the CDR3, the DNA is TGTGCCAGCAGAGGCGCCAGCAGGCGCTATGGCTACACCTTC.

This clonotype was recorded many times. The chain links TRBV6-2 or TRBV6-3 to TRBJ1-1, with D perhaps matching TRBD1 (5 bases). Germline V CDR1 and CDR2: MNHEY, SVGEGT. Trimming stripped 5 bases from V and 6 bases from J, with 10 bases between. The CDR3 runs 12 residues. CDR3 nucleotides: TGTGCCAGCAGTCTCGCAGGGCCTGAAGCTTTCTTT. It specifies CASSLAGPEAFF.

This clonotype was seen repeatedly, ten times or more. This rearrangement joins TRBV7-9 to TRBJ2-5, with a tentative D call TRBD2 (5 bases). The CDR3 runs 15 residues. V shed 5 bases and J shed 2 bases, with 15 bases lying between them. Germline V gene lookup returns CDR1 SEHNR and CDR2 FQNEAQ (reference sequence). CDR3 region: CASSEGNSGQETQYF. CDR3 DNA: TGTGCCAGCAGCGAAGGGAATTCGGGACAAGAGACCCAGTACTTC.

The rearrangement joins TRBV6-1 to TRBJ2-7, with 11 bases aligning to TRBD2. The CDR3 is made up of 14 amino acids. CDR1 is MNHNS and CDR2 is SASEGT in the germline V gene. After removal of 5 bases from V and 3 bases from J, the junction contained 3 bases not matched to a gene. CDR3 bases: TGTGCCAGCAGTCGGACTAGCGGGTACTACGAGCAGTACTTC. This translates into CASSRTSGYYEQYF.

This chain links TRBV7-2 with TRBJ2-7; D perhaps matches TRBD2 (6 bases). CDR1 is SGHTA, CDR2 FQGNSA, per germline. This CDR3 region has 17 residues. Trimming cost V 5 bases and J 3 bases, with 23 bases left between them. CDR3 sequence: CASSPSATSKINYEQYF. CDR3 nucleotides: TGTGCCAGCAGCCCATCGGCGACTAGTAAAATAAACTACGAGCAGTACTTC.

The chain carries TRBV20-1 and TRBJ2-2; no definite D call. Germline assignment: CDR1 DFQATT and CDR2 SNEGSKA (reference sequence). The ends were cut back, 2 bases at V and 4 bases at J, with 8 bases in the middle. The CDR3 extends over 13 amino acids. The CDR3: CSARPHGTGELFF. In DNA form, the CDR3 reads TGCAGTGCTAGACCACACGGCACCGGGGAGCTGTTTTTT.

The chain is built from TRBV3-1 and TRBJ1-2; 7 bases match TRBD1. V lost 0 bases, J lost 7 bases, and 8 bases stayed unmatched. Germline CDR1 LGHDT, CDR2 YNNKEL (reference sequence). The length of the CDR3 is 15 residues. The CDR3 nucleotides are TGTGCCAGCAGCCAAGATTTAGGGGGCGCCTCTGGCTACACCTTC. This codes for CASSQDLGGASGYTF.